This is a list of T cell receptor beta chains from one sample in a study of blood T cell repertoires in COVID-19. Profiled with immunoSEQ multiplex PCR; TCRdb holds only in-frame clones, not every one. Here the sample spans some 170,000 clones, 80% to 90% being singletons. The source material was peripheral blood. These receptors all come from a man aged 40-49 years with acute or convalescent COVID-19. Both conserved end residues are part of each CDR3. D genes are given only for firm matches. Clone size is given for some rows only: seen once, a few or many times, or a class if the clone is expanded.

D gene,J gene,V gene,clone size,CDR3 protein,CDR3 DNA
.,TRBJ2-1,TRBV4-2,.,CASSQDRRGNEQFF,TGTGCCAGCAGCCAAGATCGTAGGGGGAATGAGCAGTTCTTC
TRBD1,TRBJ1-2,TRBV5-4,once,CASSGTGVFERYTF,TGTGCCAGCAGCGGTACAGGGGTATTTGAGCGCTACACCTTC
TRBD2,TRBJ2-5,TRBV9,.,CASSGPGLAERETQYF,TGTGCCAGCAGCGGACCGGGACTAGCGGAACGAGAGACCCAGTACTTC
TRBD1,TRBJ1-2,TRBV25-1,.,CASSGTGTGGSLYYGYTF,TGTGCCAGCAGTGGAACCGGGACAGGGGGCTCCCTTTACTATGGCTACACCTTC
.,TRBJ2-5,TRBV6-2/TRBV6-3,.,CASSQEVKTQYF,TGTGCCAGCAGCCAGGAGGTAAAGACCCAGTACTTC
.,TRBJ2-1,TRBV6-5,.,CASSYGAGDNEQFF,TGTGCCAGCAGTTACGGGGCTGGGGACAATGAGCAGTTCTTC
TRBD1,TRBJ1-2,TRBV5-1,.,CASSLGTGGSESYGYTF,TGCGCCAGCAGCTTGGGGACAGGGGGCTCGGAAAGCTATGGCTACACCTTC
.,TRBJ1-3,TRBV5-1,.,CASSEQPGLSGNTIYF,TGCGCCAGCAGCGAACAACCTGGACTCTCTGGAAACACCATATATTTT
.,TRBJ2-7,TRBV5-1,.,CASSLGSGYEQYF,TGCGCCAGCAGCTTGGGGTCGGGGTACGAGCAGTACTTC
.,TRBJ1-2,TRBV6-6,.,CASSYSGQGNGYTF,TGTGCCAGCAGTTACTCGGGGCAGGGGAACGGCTACACCTTC
TRBD1,TRBJ1-5,TRBV28,.,CASRRDRLRQPQHF,TGTGCCAGCAGACGGGACAGACTTCGTCAGCCCCAGCATTTT
TRBD2,TRBJ2-5,TRBV7-9,.,CASSLTSGGQETQYF,TGTGCCAGCAGTTTGACTAGCGGGGGACAAGAGACCCAGTACTTC
TRBD1,TRBJ2-7,TRBV2,.,CASSSGGYEQYF,TGTGCCAGCAGTTCAGGGGGCTACGAGCAGTACTTC
TRBD2,TRBJ2-7,TRBV5-1,.,CASSIAPGLALYEQYF,TGCGCCAGCAGCATAGCCCCGGGACTAGCTTTATACGAGCAGTACTTC
TRBD1,TRBJ1-1,TRBV5-1,.,CASSLDRGNTEAFF,TGCGCCAGCAGCTTGGACAGGGGGAACACTGAAGCTTTCTTT